Described below is a single TCR beta chain sequence and its context. Every bit of the isolated RNA underwent reverse transcription, so sequencing read expressed TCRB transcripts. Method: immunoSEQ multiplex PCR; TCRdb's copy keeps in-frame clones and lacks some. The sample shows about half a million clones, roughly 31% of them seen only once. The germline CDR1 and CDR2 sequences are MNHEY and SMNVEV (reference sequence). V gave up 5 bases and J gave up 6 bases; unmatched junction bases: 6. This CDR3 contains 14 residues. The record originates from a study of beta chain features in type 1 diabetes. Heparinised blood was drawn once per donor, averaging roughly 120 mL. CD4+ cells of the naive, central memory, regulatory and stem cell-like memory types were sorted via CD45RO/CCR7/CD25/CD127/CD95/CD27.

This receptor was identified in a man younger than 35 in good health. The sequencing input was naive CD4+ T cells from blood. The chain employs TRBV27 and TRBJ2-1; 8 bases fit TRBD1. In DNA, the CDR3 is TGTGCCAGCAGTGCCCAGGGGGCCCGCAATGAGCAGTTCTTC. Translated: CASSAQGARNEQFF.